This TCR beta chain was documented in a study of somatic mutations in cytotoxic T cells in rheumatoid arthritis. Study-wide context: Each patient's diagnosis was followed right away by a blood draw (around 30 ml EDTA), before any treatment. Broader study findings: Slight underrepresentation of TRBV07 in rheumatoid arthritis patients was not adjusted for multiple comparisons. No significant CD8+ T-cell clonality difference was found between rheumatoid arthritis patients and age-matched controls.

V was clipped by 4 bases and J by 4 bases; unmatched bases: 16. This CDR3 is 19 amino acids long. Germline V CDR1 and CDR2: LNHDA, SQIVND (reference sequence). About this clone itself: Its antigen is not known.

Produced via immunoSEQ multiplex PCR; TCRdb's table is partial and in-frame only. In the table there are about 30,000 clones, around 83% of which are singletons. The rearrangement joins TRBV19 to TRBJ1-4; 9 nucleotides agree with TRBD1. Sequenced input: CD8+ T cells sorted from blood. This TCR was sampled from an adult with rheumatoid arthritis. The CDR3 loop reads CASSTYRDRAVWGNEKLFF. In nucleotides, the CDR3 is TGTGCCAGTAGTACTTACCGGGACAGGGCCGTCTGGGGTAATGAAAAACTGTTTTTT.